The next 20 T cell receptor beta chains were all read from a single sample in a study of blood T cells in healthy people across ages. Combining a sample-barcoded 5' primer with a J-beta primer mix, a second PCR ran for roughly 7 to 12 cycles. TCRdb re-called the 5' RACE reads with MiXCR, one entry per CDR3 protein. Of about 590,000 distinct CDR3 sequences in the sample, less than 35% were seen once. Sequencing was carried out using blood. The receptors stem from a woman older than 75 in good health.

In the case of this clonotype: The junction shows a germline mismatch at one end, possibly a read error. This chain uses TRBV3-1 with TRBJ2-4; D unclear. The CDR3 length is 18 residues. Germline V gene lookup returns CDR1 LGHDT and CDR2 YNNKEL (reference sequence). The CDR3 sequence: CASSQGYPDSHAKNIQYF. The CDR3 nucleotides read TGCGCCAGCAGCCAAGGATATCCTGATAGTCACGCCAAAAACATTCAGTACTTC.

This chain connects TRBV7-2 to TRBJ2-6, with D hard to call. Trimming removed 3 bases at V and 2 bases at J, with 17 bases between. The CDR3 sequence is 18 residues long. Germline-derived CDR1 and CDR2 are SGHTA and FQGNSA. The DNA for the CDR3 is TGTGCCAGCAGCTTCCCAGGCGGCGGTAGGACTGGGGCCAACGTCCTGACTTTC. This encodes CASSFPGGGRTGANVLTF.

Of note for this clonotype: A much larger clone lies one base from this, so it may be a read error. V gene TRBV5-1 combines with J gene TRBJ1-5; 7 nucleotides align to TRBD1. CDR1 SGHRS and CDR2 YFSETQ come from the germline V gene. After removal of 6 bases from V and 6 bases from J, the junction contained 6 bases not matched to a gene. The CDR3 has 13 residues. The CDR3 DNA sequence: TGCGCCAGCAACCAGGGGGTAGGTCAGCCCCAGCATTTT. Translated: CASNQGVGQPQHF.

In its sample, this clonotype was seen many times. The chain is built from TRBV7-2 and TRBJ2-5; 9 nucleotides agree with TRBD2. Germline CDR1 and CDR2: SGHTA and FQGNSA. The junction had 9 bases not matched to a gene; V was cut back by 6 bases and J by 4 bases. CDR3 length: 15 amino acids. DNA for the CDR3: TGTGCCAGCAGATCCAGCGGGGGGTTCGGAGAGACCCAGTACTTC. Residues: CASRSSGGFGETQYF. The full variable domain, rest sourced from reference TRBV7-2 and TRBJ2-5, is GAGVSQSPSNKVTEKGKDVELRCDPISGHTALYWYRQSLGQGLEFLIYFQGNSAPDKSGLPSDRFSAERTGGSVSTLTIQRTQQEDSAVYLCASRSSGGFGETQYFGPGTRLLVL.

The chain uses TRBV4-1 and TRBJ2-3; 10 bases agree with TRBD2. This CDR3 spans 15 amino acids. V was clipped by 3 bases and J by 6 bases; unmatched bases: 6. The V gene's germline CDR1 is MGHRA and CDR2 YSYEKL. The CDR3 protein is CASSHGLAVPDTQYF. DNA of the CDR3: TGCGCCAGCAGCCACGGACTAGCGGTTCCGGATACGCAGTATTTT.

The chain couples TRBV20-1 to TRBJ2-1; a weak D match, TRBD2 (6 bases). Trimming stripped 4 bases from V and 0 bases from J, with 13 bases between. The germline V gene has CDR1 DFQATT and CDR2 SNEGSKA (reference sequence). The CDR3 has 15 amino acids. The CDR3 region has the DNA TGCAGTGCTATTCGGGTGGGGGGCTCCTACAATGAGCAGTTCTTC. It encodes CSAIRVGGSYNEQFF.

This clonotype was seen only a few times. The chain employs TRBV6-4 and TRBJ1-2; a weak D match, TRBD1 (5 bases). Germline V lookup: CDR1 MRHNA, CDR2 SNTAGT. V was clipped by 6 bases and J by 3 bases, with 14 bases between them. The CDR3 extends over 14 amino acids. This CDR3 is CASSRGPEDYGYTF. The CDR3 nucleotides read TGTGCCAGCAGCCGGGGCCCCGAGGACTATGGCTACACCTTC.

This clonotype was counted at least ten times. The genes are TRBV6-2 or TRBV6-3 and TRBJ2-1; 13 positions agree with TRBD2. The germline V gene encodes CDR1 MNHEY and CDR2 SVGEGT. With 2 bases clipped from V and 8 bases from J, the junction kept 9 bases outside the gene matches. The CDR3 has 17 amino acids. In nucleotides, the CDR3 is TGTGCCAGCAGTTACGCACTAGCGGGGGGGCGGAAGGATGAGCAGTTCTTC. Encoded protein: CASSYALAGGRKDEQFF.

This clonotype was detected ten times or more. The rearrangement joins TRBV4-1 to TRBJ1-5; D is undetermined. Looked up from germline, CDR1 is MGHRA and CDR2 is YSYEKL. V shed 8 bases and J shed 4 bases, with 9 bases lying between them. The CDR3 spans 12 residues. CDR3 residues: CASGNPNQPQHF. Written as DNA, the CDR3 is TGCGCCAGCGGAAACCCTAATCAGCCCCAGCATTTT.

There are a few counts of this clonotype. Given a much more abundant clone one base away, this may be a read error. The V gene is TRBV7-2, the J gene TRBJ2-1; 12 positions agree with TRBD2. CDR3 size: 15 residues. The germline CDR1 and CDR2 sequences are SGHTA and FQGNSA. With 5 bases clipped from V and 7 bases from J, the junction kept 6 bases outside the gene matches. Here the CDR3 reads CASSLLAGGWNEQFF. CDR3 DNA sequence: TGTGCCAGCAGCCTACTAGCGGGGGGATGGAATGAGCAGTTCTTC.

Written as DNA, the CDR3 is TGTGCCAGCAGTGTCAACGGGGGGCCCCAAGAGACCCAGTACTTC. It yields the protein CASSVNGGPQETQYF. This rearrangement joins TRBV9 to TRBJ2-5; perhaps TRBD2 as D (7 bases). CDR3 length: 15 residues. Germline CDR1 reads SGDLS; CDR2 reads YYNGEE. V dropped 5 bases and J dropped 1 base, with 15 bases sitting between them. Full variable domain (rest looked up from reference TRBV9 and TRBJ2-5): DSGVTQTPKHLITATGQRVTLRCSPRSGDLSVYWYQQSLDQGLQFLIQYYNGEERAKGNILERFSAQQFPDLHSELNLSSLELGDSALYFCASSVNGGPQETQYFGPGTRLLVL.

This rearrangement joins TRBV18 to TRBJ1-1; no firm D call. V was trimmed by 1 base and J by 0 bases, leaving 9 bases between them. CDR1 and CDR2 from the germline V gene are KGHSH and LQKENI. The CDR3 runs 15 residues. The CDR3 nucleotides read TGTGCCAGCTCACCACGCCCGGCCCTGAACACTGAAGCTTTCTTT. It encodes CASSPRPALNTEAFF.

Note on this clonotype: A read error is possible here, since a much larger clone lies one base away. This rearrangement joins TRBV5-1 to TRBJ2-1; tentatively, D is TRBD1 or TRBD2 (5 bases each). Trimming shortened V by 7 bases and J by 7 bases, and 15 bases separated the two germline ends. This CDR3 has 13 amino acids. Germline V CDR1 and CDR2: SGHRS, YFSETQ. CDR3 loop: CASWDARGNEQFF. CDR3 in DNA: TGCGCCAGCTGGGACGCCCGAGGAAATGAGCAGTTCTTC.

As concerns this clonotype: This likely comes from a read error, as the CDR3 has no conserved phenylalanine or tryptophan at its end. DNA for the CDR3: TGCGCCAGCAGCTCCCGGCCCGGGAACGATGAGCAGTTCTCC. It yields the protein CASSSRPGNDEQFS. This sequence joins TRBV5-1 and TRBJ2-1; TRBD2 might be the D (5 bases). The CDR3 runs 14 residues. V was trimmed by 3 bases and J by 8 bases, leaving 15 bases between them. Per germline, CDR1 SGHRS and CDR2 YFSETQ.

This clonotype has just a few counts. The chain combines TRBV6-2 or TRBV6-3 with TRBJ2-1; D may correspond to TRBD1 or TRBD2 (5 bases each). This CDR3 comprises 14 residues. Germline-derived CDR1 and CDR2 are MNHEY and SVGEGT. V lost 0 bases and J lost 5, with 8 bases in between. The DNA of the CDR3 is TGTGCCAGCAGTTACTCGGGGGTACACAATGAGCAGTTCTTC. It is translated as CASSYSGVHNEQFF.

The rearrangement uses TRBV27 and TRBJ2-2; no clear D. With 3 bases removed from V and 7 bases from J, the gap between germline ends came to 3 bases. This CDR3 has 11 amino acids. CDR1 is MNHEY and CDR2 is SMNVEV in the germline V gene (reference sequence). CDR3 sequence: CASSFGGELFF. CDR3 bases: TGTGCCAGCAGTTTCGGCGGGGAGCTGTTTTTT.

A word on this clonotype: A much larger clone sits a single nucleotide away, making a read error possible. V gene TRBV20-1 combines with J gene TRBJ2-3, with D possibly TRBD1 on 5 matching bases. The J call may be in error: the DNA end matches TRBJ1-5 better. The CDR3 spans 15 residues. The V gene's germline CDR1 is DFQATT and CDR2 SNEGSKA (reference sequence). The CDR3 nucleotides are TGCAGTGCCGAGACTAGCGGGGGGACCGAGGATACGCAGCATTTT. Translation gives CSAETSGGTEDTQHF.

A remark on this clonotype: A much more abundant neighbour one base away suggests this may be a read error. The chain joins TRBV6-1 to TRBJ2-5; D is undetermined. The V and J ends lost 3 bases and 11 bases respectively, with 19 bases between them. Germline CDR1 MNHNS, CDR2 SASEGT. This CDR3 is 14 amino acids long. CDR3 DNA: TGTGCCAGCAGTGATCGTTTAAGGATGGATGAGCAGTACTTC. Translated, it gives CASSDRLRMDEQYF.

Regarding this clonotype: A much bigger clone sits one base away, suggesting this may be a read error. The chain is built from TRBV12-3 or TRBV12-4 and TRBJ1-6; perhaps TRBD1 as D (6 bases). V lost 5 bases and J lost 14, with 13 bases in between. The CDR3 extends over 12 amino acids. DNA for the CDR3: TGTGCCAGCAGTCCGGACAGAGGCGCCCTCCACTTT. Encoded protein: CASSPDRGALHF.

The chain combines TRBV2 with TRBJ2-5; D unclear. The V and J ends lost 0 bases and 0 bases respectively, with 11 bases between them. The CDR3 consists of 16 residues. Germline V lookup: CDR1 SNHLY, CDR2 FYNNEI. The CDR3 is CASSEAPFGDQETQYF. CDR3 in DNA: TGTGCCAGCAGTGAAGCCCCTTTCGGAGACCAAGAGACCCAGTACTTC.